This T cell receptor beta chain was sequenced during a study of cytomegalovirus exposure and HLA in healthy donors. Points from the study as a whole: Rare TCR sequences predominated, though certain public TCRs were found in many donors.

In the case of this clone: What it binds is unknown.

Repertoires were generated with immunoSEQ multiplex PCR, while TCRdb's copy carries only in-frame clones and drops some. The sample lists about 74,000 clones, 94% occurring once. The CDR3 covers 15 residues. Per the germline V gene, CDR1 is LNHDA and CDR2 is SQIVND (reference sequence). V lost 3 bases to trimming and J lost 0 bases, with 9 bases between them. A roughly 120-subject validation cohort, separate from the approximately 670-subject first cohort, supplied the donors. This receptor was taken from a man between 18 and 35 years old in good health and CMV-seropositive. The genes are TRBV19 and TRBJ1-5, with TRBD1 as a possible D gene (5 bases). Sequencing input: PBMCs. CDR3 sequence (DNA): TGTGCCAGTAGTATGGCAGGGTATAGCAATCAGCCCCAGCATTTT. This translates into CASSMAGYSNQPQHF.